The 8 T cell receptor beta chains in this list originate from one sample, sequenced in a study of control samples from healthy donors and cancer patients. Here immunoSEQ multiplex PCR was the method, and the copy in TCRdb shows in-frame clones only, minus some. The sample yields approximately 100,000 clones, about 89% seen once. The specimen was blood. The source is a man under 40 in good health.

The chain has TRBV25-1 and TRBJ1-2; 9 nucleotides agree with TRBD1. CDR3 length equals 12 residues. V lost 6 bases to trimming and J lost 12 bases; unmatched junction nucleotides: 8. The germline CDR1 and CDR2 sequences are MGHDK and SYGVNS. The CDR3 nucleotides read TGTGCCAGCAGCCGTGGACAGGGGATTAACACCTTC. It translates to CASSRGQGINTF.

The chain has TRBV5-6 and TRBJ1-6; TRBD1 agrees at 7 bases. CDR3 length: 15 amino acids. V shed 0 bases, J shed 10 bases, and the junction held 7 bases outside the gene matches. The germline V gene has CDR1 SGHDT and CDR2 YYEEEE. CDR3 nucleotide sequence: TGTGCCAGCAGCTTGGTTGAAGGGGGCTGGTCACCCCTCCACTTT. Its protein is CASSLVEGGWSPLHF.

DNA for the CDR3: TGTGCCAGCGACGGGACAGGGGAGACCGGGGAGCTGTTTTTT. Translated, it gives CASDGTGETGELFF. The chain couples TRBV6-5 to TRBJ2-2; TRBD1 matches at 10 bases. This CDR3 has 14 amino acids. Germline V CDR1 and CDR2: MNHEY, SVGAGI. Losses at the gene ends were 8 bases for V and 5 bases for J; bases not matched to a gene: 5.

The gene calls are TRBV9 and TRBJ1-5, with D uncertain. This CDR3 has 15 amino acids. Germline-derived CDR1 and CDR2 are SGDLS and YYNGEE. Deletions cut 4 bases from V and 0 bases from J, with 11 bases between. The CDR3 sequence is CASSSGQNSNQPQHF. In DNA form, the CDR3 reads TGTGCCAGCAGCAGCGGGCAGAATAGCAATCAGCCCCAGCATTTT.

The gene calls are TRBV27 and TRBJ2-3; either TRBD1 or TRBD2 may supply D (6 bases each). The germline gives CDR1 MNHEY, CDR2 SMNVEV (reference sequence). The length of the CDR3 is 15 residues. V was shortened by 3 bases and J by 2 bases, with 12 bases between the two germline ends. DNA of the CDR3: TGTGCCAGCAGTTTGGGGGGCGGATTCACAGATACGCAGTATTTT. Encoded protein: CASSLGGGFTDTQYF.

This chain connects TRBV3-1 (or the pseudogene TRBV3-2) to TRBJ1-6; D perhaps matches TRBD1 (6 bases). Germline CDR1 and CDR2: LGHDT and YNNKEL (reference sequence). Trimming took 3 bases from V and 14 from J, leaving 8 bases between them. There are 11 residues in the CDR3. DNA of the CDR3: TGTGCCAGCAGCCAGAAGGGGGCCCTCCACTTT. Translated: CASSQKGALHF.

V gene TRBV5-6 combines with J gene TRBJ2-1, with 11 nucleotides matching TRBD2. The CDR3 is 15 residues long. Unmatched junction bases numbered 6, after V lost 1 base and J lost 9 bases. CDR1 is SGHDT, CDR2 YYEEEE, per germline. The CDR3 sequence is CASSLLTSGAPEQFF. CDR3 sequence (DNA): TGTGCCAGCAGCTTGTTGACTAGCGGGGCTCCTGAGCAGTTCTTC.

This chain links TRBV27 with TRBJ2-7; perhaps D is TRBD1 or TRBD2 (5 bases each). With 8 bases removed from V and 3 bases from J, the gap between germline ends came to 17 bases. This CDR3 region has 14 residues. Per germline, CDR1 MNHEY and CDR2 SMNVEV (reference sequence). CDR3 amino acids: CASPPGPKFYEQYV. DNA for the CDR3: TGTGCCAGCCCCCCGGGACCTAAATTCTACGAGCAGTACGTC.